One and the same sample provided the 25 T cell receptor beta chains below, sequenced in a study of Ad26.COV2.S vaccination and SARS-CoV-2 variants. Method: immunoSEQ multiplex PCR; TCRdb's copy keeps in-frame clones and lacks some. The repertoire holds approximately 97,000 clones, with 80% as singletons. The material was peripheral blood, obtained after recovery from COVID-19. These TCRs come from a human donor who had recovered from COVID-19.

This chain joins TRBV29-1 and TRBJ1-1, with a weak D call TRBD1 (5 bases). From germline, CDR1 is SQVTM and CDR2 ANQGSEA. V was pared by 7 bases and J by 4 bases, with 16 bases between. The CDR3 has 13 amino acids. The CDR3 sequence is CSAWTNTITEAFF. CDR3 sequence (DNA): TGCAGCGCTTGGACAAATACTATCACTGAAGCTTTCTTT.

This chain connects TRBV5-1 to TRBJ1-4, with D unclear. V was shortened by 0 bases and J by 8 bases, with 5 bases between the two germline ends. Looked up from germline, CDR1 is SGHRS and CDR2 is YFSETQ. The CDR3 covers 12 residues. The chain's CDR3 is CASSLDWEKLFF. CDR3 bases: TGCGCCAGCAGCTTGGATTGGGAAAAACTGTTTTTT.

V gene TRBV5-1 combines with J gene TRBJ2-1; 7 nucleotides align to TRBD1. V was clipped by 1 base and J by 6 bases; unmatched bases: 7. From germline, CDR1 is SGHRS and CDR2 YFSETQ. The CDR3 spans 15 residues. As DNA, the CDR3 is TGCGCCAGCAGCTTGAGTACCGGGACAGTCAATGAGCAGTTCTTC. Its translation is CASSLSTGTVNEQFF.

The chain couples TRBV19 to TRBJ1-5; D is perhaps TRBD1 (6 bases). Germline CDR1 is LNHDA and CDR2 is SQIVND (reference sequence). The length of the CDR3 is 13 residues. V was clipped by 8 bases and J by 1 base, with 9 bases between them. CDR3 coding DNA: TGTGCCAGTCACAGGGAGAGCAATCAGCCCCAGCATTTT. This translates into CASHRESNQPQHF. Together with reference TRBV19 and TRBJ1-5, the CDR3 gives the full variable domain: DGGITQSPKYLFRKEGQNVTLSCEQNLNHDAMYWYRQDPGQGLRLIYYSQIVNDFQKGDIAEGYSVSREKKESFPLTVTSAQKNPTAFYLCASHRESNQPQHFGDGTRLSIL.

DNA of the CDR3: TGTGCCAGCAGTTTGGAGGGAAGCACAGATACGCAGTATTTT. Encoded protein: CASSLEGSTDTQYF. V and J are TRBV27 and TRBJ2-3; D is perhaps TRBD2 (6 bases). The germline V and J ends were trimmed by 3 bases and 0 bases, with 7 bases remaining between them. CDR3 length: 14 residues. Germline lookup yields CDR1 MNHEY and CDR2 SMNVEV (reference sequence).

V and J are TRBV5-5 and TRBJ2-3; no clear D. The CDR3 is 15 residues long. Trimming took off 0 bases at V and 0 bases at J, with 8 bases between the two ends. Looked up from germline, CDR1 is SGHKS and CDR2 is YYEKEE (reference sequence). CDR3 DNA: TGTGCCAGCAGCTTGGACGGCGGAAGCACAGATACGCAGTATTTT. It codes for CASSLDGGSTDTQYF.

CDR3 sequence reads: CASSPDGSSYNEQFF. DNA of the CDR3: TGTGCCAGCAGCCCGGACGGGAGCTCCTACAATGAGCAGTTCTTC. The rearrangement joins TRBV5-4 to TRBJ2-1; possible D gene TRBD2, 6 bases. V was cut by 4 bases and J by 0 bases, with 11 bases left in between. This CDR3 comprises 15 residues. Looked up from germline, CDR1 is SGHNT and CDR2 is YYREEE (reference sequence). The full variable domain, rest sourced from reference TRBV5-4 and TRBJ2-1, is ETGVTQSPTHLIKTRGQQVTLRCSSQSGHNTVSWYQQALGQGPQFIFQYYREEENGRGNFPPRFSGLQFPNYSSELNVNALELDDSALYLCASSPDGSSYNEQFFGPGTRLTVL.

The CDR3 spells CASGGFRTDTQYF. As DNA, the CDR3 is TGTGCCAGTGGGGGTTTCCGCACAGATACGCAGTATTTT. The rearrangement links TRBV19 to TRBJ2-3, with D possibly being TRBD1 or TRBD2 (5 bases each). Trimming took 8 bases from V and 1 from J, leaving 10 bases between them. The CDR3 runs 13 residues. Germline values: CDR1 LNHDA, CDR2 SQIVND (reference sequence).

CDR3 protein: CSGMIQGAGEQFF. The CDR3 nucleotides are TGCAGCGGGATGATACAGGGGGCCGGCGAGCAGTTCTTC. The genes are TRBV29-1 and TRBJ2-1; TRBD1 matches at 9 bases. The CDR3 is made up of 13 amino acids. Losses at the gene ends were 7 bases for V and 10 bases for J; bases not matched to a gene: 11. Germline CDR1 and CDR2: SQVTM and ANQGSEA.

The chain joins TRBV30 to TRBJ1-6; 11 bases agree with TRBD1. CDR3 length equals 16 residues. Germline values: CDR1 GTSNPN, CDR2 SVGIG (reference sequence). J was trimmed by 3 bases and V by 6 bases; bases with no gene match: 7. The CDR3 DNA reads as TGTGCCTGCCCGGACAGGGGGCCAGACTATAATTCACCCCTCCACTTT. Translation: CACPDRGPDYNSPLHF.

V and J are TRBV19 and TRBJ1-2; D is uncertain. Trimming removed 6 bases at V and 7 bases at J, with 12 bases between. The CDR3 is 12 amino acids. Germline values: CDR1 LNHDA, CDR2 SQIVND (reference sequence). CDR3 DNA sequence: TGTGCCAGTAGCCCTGGTTCATTTGGCTACACCTTC. Its protein is CASSPGSFGYTF.

This clone was recorded only once. V gene TRBV5-5 combines with J gene TRBJ2-5, with 10 bases identical to TRBD2. The length of the CDR3 is 15 residues. From germline, CDR1 is SGHKS and CDR2 YYEKEE (reference sequence). After removal of 4 bases from V and 4 bases from J, the junction contained 7 bases not matched to a gene. The CDR3: CASSLGTSVTETQYF. The CDR3 coding sequence is TGTGCCAGCAGCCTTGGGACTAGCGTCACAGAGACCCAGTACTTC.

This chain links TRBV28 with TRBJ1-1, with 7 bases aligning to TRBD1. The J segment lost 2 bases and the V segment lost 7 bases, leaving 10 bases of the junction unmatched. This CDR3 has 15 amino acids. From germline, CDR1 is MDHEN and CDR2 SYDVKM. For the CDR3, the DNA is TGTGCCAGCACCCAAGGACAGGCGGGTAACACTGAAGCTTTCTTT. It specifies CASTQGQAGNTEAFF.

V gene TRBV12-3 or TRBV12-4 combines with J gene TRBJ1-1; a weak D match, TRBD1 (6 bases). Trimming stripped 4 bases from V and 5 bases from J, with 11 bases between. This CDR3 has 13 residues. The DNA of the CDR3 is TGTGCCAGCAGTTCTAGGGGGGAAACTGAAGCTTTCTTT. Encoded protein: CASSSRGETEAFF.

The V call is TRBV4-1, the J call TRBJ2-2; perhaps TRBD2 as D (6 bases). CDR3 length: 15 residues. The germline V gene encodes CDR1 MGHRA and CDR2 YSYEKL. Trimming took off 0 bases at V and 5 bases at J, with 10 bases between the two ends. Here the CDR3 reads CASSQDWTNTGELFF. The CDR3, as DNA: TGCGCCAGCAGCCAAGATTGGACTAATACCGGGGAGCTGTTTTTT.

DNA for the CDR3: TGTGCCAGCACCCGCGGGGGGGGCCCAGGCTATGGCTACACCTTC. Amino acids: CASTRGGGPGYGYTF. This chain connects TRBV2 to TRBJ1-2; D perhaps matches TRBD1 (6 bases). The ends were cut back, 7 bases at V and 4 bases at J, with 19 bases in the middle. Germline-derived CDR1 and CDR2 are SNHLY and FYNNEI. The CDR3 contains 15 residues. The variable domain in full, completed from reference TRBV2 and TRBJ1-2, reads EPEVTQTPSHQVTQMGQEVILRCVPISNHLYFYWYRQILGQKVEFLVSFYNNEISEKSEIFDDQFSVERPDGSNFTLKIRSTKLEDSAMYFCASTRGGGPGYGYTFGSGTRLTVV.

The rearrangement joins TRBV6-5 to TRBJ2-7; 7 bases are shared with TRBD1. The length of the CDR3 is 12 residues. The V gene end was trimmed by 7 bases and the J gene end by 3 bases; junction bases not matched to a gene: 3. CDR1 MNHEY and CDR2 SVGAGI come from the germline V gene. This CDR3 is CASTDRDYEQYF. For the CDR3, the DNA is TGTGCCAGCACCGACAGGGACTACGAGCAGTACTTC.

Of note for this clone: Its ends do not fully match the called genes, so a read error is possible. This chain connects TRBV28 to TRBJ2-6, with D perhaps being TRBD1 or TRBD2 (5 bases each). Germline CDR1 and CDR2: MDHEN and SYDVKM. The CDR3 has 16 amino acids. This CDR3 reads CASRNPGPSGANVLTF. The CDR3 bases are TGTGCCAGCAGAAACCCGGGACCCTCTGGAGCCAACGTCCTGACTTTC.

This chain links TRBV11-2 with TRBJ2-3, with 8 bases that match TRBD2. Germline V gives CDR1 SGHAT, CDR2 FQNNGV. The length of the CDR3 is 16 residues. Trimming at V came to 1 base and at J to 4 bases, leaving 7 bases not matched to a gene. This chain's CDR3 is CASSLAPGGLPDTQYF. The CDR3 bases are TGTGCCAGCAGCTTAGCCCCGGGGGGGCTGCCAGATACGCAGTATTTT.

The CDR3 nucleotides are TGTGCCAGCAGCTTAGGGCGGGGGGGCTTGGATACGCAGTATTTT. Translation gives CASSLGRGGLDTQYF. This chain links TRBV11-3 with TRBJ2-3; the match to TRBD2 covers 9 bases. Germline lookup yields CDR1 SGHNT and CDR2 YENEEA. The CDR3 loop spans 15 amino acids. V dropped 1 base and J dropped 6; count of bases not matched to a gene: 5.

The J gene is TRBJ2-1, the V gene TRBV28, with D possibly matching TRBD2 (5 bases). CDR3 length: 14 residues. Germline CDR1 MDHEN, CDR2 SYDVKM. V lost 4 bases and J 4 bases, leaving 11 bases between the germline ends. CDR3 coding DNA: TGTGCCAGCAGTTCGGCGGGCGAGTACAATGAGCAGTTCTTC. Its protein is CASSSAGEYNEQFF.

V and J are TRBV4-2 and TRBJ2-2, with 11 bases fitting TRBD2. Trimming at V came to 0 bases and at J to 6 bases, leaving 9 bases not matched to a gene. The germline V gene encodes CDR1 LGHNA and CDR2 YNFKEQ. This CDR3 has 18 residues. CDR3 bases: TGTGCCAGCAGCCAAGACTTATTGACTAGCGGGGTTCCCGGGGAGCTGTTTTTT. Its translation is CASSQDLLTSGVPGELFF.

The V call is TRBV30, the J call TRBJ1-4; 7 nucleotides line up with TRBD1. Per the germline V gene, CDR1 is GTSNPN and CDR2 is SVGIG (reference sequence). The CDR3 totals 15 residues. V lost 3 bases to trimming and J lost 7 bases; unmatched junction nucleotides: 11. The CDR3 DNA follows: TGTGCCTGGAGCCCCCGAGGGGGCGAAGTTGAAAAACTGTTTTTT. It yields the protein CAWSPRGGEVEKLFF.

This clone was seen a single time. The V call is TRBV5-1, the J call TRBJ1-6, with D hard to call. The germline V and J ends were trimmed by 0 bases and 4 bases, with 5 bases remaining between them. CDR1 and CDR2 from the germline V gene are SGHRS and YFSETQ. There are 14 residues in the CDR3. The CDR3 spells CASSLDGYNSPLHF. The CDR3 nucleotides read TGCGCCAGCAGCTTGGATGGATATAATTCACCCCTCCACTTT.

This clone was counted between two and nine times. The rearrangement links TRBV9 to TRBJ1-4; a possible D gene is TRBD1 (5 bases). CDR1 is SGDLS, CDR2 YYNGEE, per germline. Trimming shortened V by 4 bases and J by 7 bases, and 20 bases separated the two germline ends. CDR3 length: 16 residues. CDR3 in amino acids: CASSPGGTLGFEKLFF. The CDR3 DNA reads as TGTGCCAGCAGCCCGGGGGGGACTTTGGGGTTTGAAAAACTGTTTTTT.